Reported below is one T cell receptor (beta chain). The data derive from a study of blood T cell repertoires in COVID-19. Study context: Donors in the United States, Italy and Spain gave samples during acute or convalescent COVID-19. Sources were T cells, B-cell-depleted T cells, or PBMCs; the material itself was cDNA or gDNA.

In the authors' methods: Amplification from reference gene primers served as the basis for estimated nucleated cell counts. Method: immunoSEQ multiplex PCR; TCRdb's copy keeps in-frame clones and lacks some. From that table come the V and J calls and clone size; the DNA was used to work out D and trimming. The sample lists over 85,000 clones; just under 90% were seen once. The TCR was taken from a human donor in a cohort sampled during active COVID-19. Sequenced: peripheral blood.

The CDR3 reads CASSVGGDEKLFF. In nucleotides, the CDR3 is TGTGCCAGCAGCGTAGGCGGCGATGAAAAACTGTTTTTT. V and J are TRBV9 and TRBJ1-4; unclear D gene. Germline assignment: CDR1 SGDLS and CDR2 YYNGEE. Trimming shortened V by 0 bases and J by 6 bases, and 6 bases separated the two germline ends. The CDR3 is 13 residues long.